This T cell receptor beta chain was profiled in a study of T cell changes during pregnancy in multiple sclerosis. Germline values: CDR1 SGHAT, CDR2 FQDESV (reference sequence). The CDR3 sequence is 15 residues long. Trimming at V came to 4 bases and at J to 0 bases, leaving 2 bases not matched to a gene. Sequencing was performed with immunoSEQ multiplex PCR; in TCRdb, only in-frame clones are kept and a portion is missing. The top ten clones hold 10% of a sample with fewer than 50,000 clones, 90% to 95% of them seen once. The starting material was CD8+ T cells from peripheral blood mononuclear cells, obtained after pregnancy. This receptor was obtained from a female donor with multiple sclerosis, enrolled in a pregnancy study. This chain links TRBV11-1 with TRBJ2-1; 8 nucleotides align to TRBD2. Here the CDR3 reads CASSSSGPSYNEQFF. In DNA, the CDR3 is TGTGCCAGCAGCTCTAGCGGGCCCTCCTACAATGAGCAGTTCTTC.